The text below deals with one T cell receptor beta chain. The data originate from a study of T-cell reconstitution after alpha-beta-depleted transplantation in children. Unique molecular identifiers were incorporated when the TCRbeta library was constructed. TCRdb re-derived calls from the PCR reads in MiXCR, one entry per CDR3 protein. Of about 500,000 distinct CDR3 sequences in the sample, 11% were seen once. The V gene lost 3 bases and the J gene lost 5 bases, with 10 bases spanning the gap. The CDR3 sequence is 14 residues long. Germline lookup yields CDR1 MNHEY and CDR2 SVGEGT. This chain connects TRBV6-2 or TRBV6-3 to TRBJ2-2, with D possibly matching TRBD2 (5 bases). The sequence came from a female patient aged 2 to 10 who had a stem cell transplant for aplastic anemia, so the T cells may come from the graft donor. The material was PBMCs, mostly from graft donor cells, obtained 180 days after TCRalphabeta/CD19-depleted stem cell transplant. CDR3 region: CASSYFTRTGELFF. CDR3 DNA: TGTGCCAGCAGTTATTTCACTAGAACCGGGGAGCTGTTTTTT.